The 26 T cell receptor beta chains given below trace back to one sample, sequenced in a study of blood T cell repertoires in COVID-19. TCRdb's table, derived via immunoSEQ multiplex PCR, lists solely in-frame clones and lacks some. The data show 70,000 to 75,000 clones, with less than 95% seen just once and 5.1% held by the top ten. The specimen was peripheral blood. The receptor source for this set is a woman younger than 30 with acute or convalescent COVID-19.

CDR3 sequence reads: CASRGGSYGYTF. The CDR3 DNA reads as TGTGCCAGTCGAGGGGGCAGCTATGGCTACACCTTC. This chain uses TRBV2 with TRBJ1-2, with 7 bases matching TRBD1. Germline trimming cut 9 bases from V and 4 bases from J; bases unmatched to any gene: 5. The CDR3 has 12 amino acids. Per the germline V gene, CDR1 is SNHLY and CDR2 is FYNNEI. Complete variable domain (other parts from reference TRBV2 and TRBJ1-2): EPEVTQTPSHQVTQMGQEVILRCVPISNHLYFYWYRQILGQKVEFLVSFYNNEISEKSEIFDDQFSVERPDGSNFTLKIRSTKLEDSAMYFCASRGGSYGYTFGSGTRLTVV.

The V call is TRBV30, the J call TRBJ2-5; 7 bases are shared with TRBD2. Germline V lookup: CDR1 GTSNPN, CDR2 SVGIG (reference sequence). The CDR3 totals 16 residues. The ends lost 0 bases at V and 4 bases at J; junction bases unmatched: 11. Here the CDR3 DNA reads TGTGCCTGGAGTGTTGGCGGGGGACGGCCGGCAGAGACCCAGTACTTC. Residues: CAWSVGGGRPAETQYF.

In nucleotides, the CDR3 is TGTGCCAGCAGTGAAGGGCGGGGGGGCCCAGATACGCAGTATTTT. Encoded protein: CASSEGRGGPDTQYF. The chain employs TRBV2 and TRBJ2-3; 9 positions match TRBD2. The germline gives CDR1 SNHLY, CDR2 FYNNEI. With V trimmed by 1 base and J by 4 bases, 3 bases remained unmatched. The CDR3 is 15 residues long.

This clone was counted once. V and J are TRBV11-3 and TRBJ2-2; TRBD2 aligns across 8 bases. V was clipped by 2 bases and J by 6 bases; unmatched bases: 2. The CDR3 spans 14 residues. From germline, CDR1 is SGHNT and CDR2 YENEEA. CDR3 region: CASSLSRGAGELFF. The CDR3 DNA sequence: TGTGCCAGCAGCTTATCGCGGGGGGCCGGGGAGCTGTTTTTT.

CDR3 protein: CASSTRGRGVDSPLHF. CDR3 coding DNA: TGTGCCAGCAGTACCCGGGGTCGGGGAGTCGATTCACCCCTCCACTTT. The chain is built from TRBV27 and TRBJ1-6; no clear D. There are 16 residues in the CDR3. With 5 bases removed from V and 8 bases from J, the gap between germline ends came to 19 bases. In germline, CDR1 is MNHEY, CDR2 SMNVEV (reference sequence).

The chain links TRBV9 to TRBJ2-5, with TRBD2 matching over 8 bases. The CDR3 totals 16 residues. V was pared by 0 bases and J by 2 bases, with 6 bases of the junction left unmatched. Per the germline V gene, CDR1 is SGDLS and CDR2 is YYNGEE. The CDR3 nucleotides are TGTGCCAGCAGCGTAGGAGGATCTAGCGGGCAAGAGACCCAGTACTTC. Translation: CASSVGGSSGQETQYF.

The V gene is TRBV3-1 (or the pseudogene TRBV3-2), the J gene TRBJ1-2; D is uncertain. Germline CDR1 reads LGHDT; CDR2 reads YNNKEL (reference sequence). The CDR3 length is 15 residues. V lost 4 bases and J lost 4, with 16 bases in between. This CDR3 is CASSRSPSGGYGYTF. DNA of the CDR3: TGTGCCAGCAGCCGTTCCCCCTCAGGAGGCTATGGCTACACCTTC.

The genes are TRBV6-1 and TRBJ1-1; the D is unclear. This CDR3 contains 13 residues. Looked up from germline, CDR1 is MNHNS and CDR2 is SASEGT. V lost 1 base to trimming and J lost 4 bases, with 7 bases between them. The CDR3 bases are TGTGCCAGCAGTGAAGGCAGAGGCACTGAAGCTTTCTTT. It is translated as CASSEGRGTEAFF.

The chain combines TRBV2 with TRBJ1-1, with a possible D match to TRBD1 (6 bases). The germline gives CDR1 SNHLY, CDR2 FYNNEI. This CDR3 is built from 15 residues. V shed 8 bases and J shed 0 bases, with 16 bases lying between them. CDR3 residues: CASAPRTAVNTEAFF. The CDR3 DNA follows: TGTGCCAGCGCCCCCCGGACAGCGGTGAACACTGAAGCTTTCTTT.

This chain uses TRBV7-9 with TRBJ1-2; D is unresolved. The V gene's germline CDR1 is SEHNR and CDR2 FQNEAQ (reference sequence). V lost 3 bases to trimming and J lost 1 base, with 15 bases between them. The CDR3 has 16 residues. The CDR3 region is CASSLLEGGYNYGYTF. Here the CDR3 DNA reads TGTGCCAGCAGCTTGTTGGAGGGCGGGTATAACTATGGCTACACCTTC.

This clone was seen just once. The CDR3 protein is CASSLWKITGNEQYF. As DNA, the CDR3 is TGTGCCAGCAGTTTATGGAAAATTACAGGGAACGAGCAGTACTTC. The gene calls are TRBV28 and TRBJ2-7, with a weak D call TRBD1 (6 bases). Trimming cost V 0 bases and J 5 bases, with 14 bases left between them. Germline CDR1 is MDHEN and CDR2 is SYDVKM. The CDR3 contains 15 residues.

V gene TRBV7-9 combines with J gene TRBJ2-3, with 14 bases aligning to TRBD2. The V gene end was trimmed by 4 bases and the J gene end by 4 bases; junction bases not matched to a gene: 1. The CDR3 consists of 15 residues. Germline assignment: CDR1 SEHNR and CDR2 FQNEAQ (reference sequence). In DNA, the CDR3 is TGTGCCAGCAGCTCGGGACTAGCGGGAGCAGATACGCAGTATTTT. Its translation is CASSSGLAGADTQYF.

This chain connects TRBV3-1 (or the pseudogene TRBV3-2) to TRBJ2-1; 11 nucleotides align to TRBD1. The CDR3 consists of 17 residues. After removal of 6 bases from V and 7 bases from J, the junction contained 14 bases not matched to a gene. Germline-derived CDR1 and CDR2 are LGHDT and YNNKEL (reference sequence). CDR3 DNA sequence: TGTGCCAGCAGTCCAAAGCCGGGACAGGGGGTTTGGAATGAGCAGTTCTTC. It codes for CASSPKPGQGVWNEQFF.

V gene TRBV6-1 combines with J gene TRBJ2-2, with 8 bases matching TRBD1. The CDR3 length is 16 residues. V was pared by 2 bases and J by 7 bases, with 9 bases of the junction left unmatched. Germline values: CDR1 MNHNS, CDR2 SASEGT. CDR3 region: CASSELRTGSGGELFF. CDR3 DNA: TGTGCCAGCAGTGAACTACGGACAGGGTCTGGCGGGGAGCTGTTTTTT.

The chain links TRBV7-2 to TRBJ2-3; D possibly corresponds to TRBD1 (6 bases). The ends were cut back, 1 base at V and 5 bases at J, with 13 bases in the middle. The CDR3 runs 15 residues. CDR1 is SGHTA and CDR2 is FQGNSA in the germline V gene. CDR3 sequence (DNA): TGTGCCAGCAGCTTAGTGCGCCAGGGGCAAGATACGCAGTATTTT. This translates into CASSLVRQGQDTQYF.

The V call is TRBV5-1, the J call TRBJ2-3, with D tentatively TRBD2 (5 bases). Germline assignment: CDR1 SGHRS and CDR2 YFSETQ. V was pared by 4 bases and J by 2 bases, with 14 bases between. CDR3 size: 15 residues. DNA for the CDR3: TGCGCCAGCAGCCCGTGGGGAGAAACCACAGATACGCAGTATTTT. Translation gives CASSPWGETTDTQYF.

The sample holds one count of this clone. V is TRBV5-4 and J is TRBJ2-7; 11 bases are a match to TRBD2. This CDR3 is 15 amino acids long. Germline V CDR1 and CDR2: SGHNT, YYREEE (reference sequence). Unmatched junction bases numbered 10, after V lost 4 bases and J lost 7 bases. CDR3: CASSLLSGGAGEQYF. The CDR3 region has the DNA TGTGCCAGCAGCCTCCTTAGCGGGGGGGCGGGGGAGCAGTACTTC.

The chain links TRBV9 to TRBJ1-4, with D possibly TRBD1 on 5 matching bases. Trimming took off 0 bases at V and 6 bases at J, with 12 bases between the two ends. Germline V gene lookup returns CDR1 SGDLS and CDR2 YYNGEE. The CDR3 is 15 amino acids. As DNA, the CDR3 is TGTGCCAGCAGCGTAGGAAGGGGCAAGGATGAAAAACTGTTTTTT. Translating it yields CASSVGRGKDEKLFF.

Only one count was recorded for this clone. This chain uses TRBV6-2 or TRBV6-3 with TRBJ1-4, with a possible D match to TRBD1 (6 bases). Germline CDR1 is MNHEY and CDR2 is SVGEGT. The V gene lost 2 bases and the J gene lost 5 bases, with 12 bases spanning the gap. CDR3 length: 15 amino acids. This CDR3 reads CASSYLGHPNEKLFF. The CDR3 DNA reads TGTGCCAGCAGTTACCTGGGACACCCCAATGAAAAACTGTTTTTT.

The CDR3 nucleotides read TGTGCCAGCAGTCCCGGGGGGCCGAACACTGAAGCTTTCTTT. It encodes CASSPGGPNTEAFF. The rearrangement links TRBV27 to TRBJ1-1; a weak D match, TRBD1 (6 bases). The germline CDR1 and CDR2 sequences are MNHEY and SMNVEV (reference sequence). CDR3 length: 14 residues. Between the trimmed V and J ends, which lost 5 bases and 1 base, there was a span of 11 bases.

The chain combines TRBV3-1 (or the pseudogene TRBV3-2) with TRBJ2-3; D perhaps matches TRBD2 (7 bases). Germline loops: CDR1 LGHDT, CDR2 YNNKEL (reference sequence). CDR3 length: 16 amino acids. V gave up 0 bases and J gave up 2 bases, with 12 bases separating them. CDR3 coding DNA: TGTGCCAGCAGCCAAGAAGGGGGGGGGAACACAGATACGCAGTATTTT. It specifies CASSQEGGGNTDTQYF.

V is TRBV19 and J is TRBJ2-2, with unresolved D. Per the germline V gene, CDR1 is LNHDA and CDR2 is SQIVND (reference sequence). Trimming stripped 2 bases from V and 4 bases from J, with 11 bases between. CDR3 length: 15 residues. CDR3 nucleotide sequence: TGTGCCAGTAGTATATCTCTCCTCTCCACCGGGGAGCTGTTTTTT. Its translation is CASSISLLSTGELFF.

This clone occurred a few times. The CDR3 sequence: CASSPQPGGRETQYF. CDR3 in DNA: TGTGCCAGCTCACCACAGCCAGGGGGCAGGGAGACCCAGTACTTC. J is TRBJ2-5 and V is TRBV18, with TRBD1 matching 8 bases. Trimming at V came to 1 base and at J to 5 bases, leaving 6 bases not matched to a gene. The germline V gene has CDR1 KGHSH and CDR2 LQKENI. The CDR3 loop spans 15 amino acids. Based on the CDR3 plus reference TRBV18 and TRBJ2-5, the full variable domain is NAGVMQNPRHLVRRRGQEARLRCSPMKGHSHVYWYRQLPEEGLKFMVYLQKENIIDESGMPKERFSAEFPKEGPSILRIQQVVRGDSAAYFCASSPQPGGRETQYFGPGTRLLVL.

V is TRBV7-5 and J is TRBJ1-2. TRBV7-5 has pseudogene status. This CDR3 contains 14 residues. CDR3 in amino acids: CVRSLVPGVEGYTF. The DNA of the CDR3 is TGTGTCAGAAGCTTAGTTCCGGGTGTAGAAGGCTACACCTTC.

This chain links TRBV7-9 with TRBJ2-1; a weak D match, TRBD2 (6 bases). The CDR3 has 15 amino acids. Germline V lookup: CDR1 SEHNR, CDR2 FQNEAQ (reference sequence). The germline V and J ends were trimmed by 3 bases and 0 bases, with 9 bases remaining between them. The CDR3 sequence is CASSLAGSSYNEQFF. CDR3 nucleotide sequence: TGTGCCAGCAGCTTGGCGGGGAGCTCCTACAATGAGCAGTTCTTC. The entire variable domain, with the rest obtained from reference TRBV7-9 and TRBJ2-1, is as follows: DTGVSQNPRHKITKRGQNVTFRCDPISEHNRLYWYRQTLGQGPEFLTYFQNEAQLEKSRLLSDRFSAERPKGSFSTLEIQRTEQGDSAMYLCASSLAGSSYNEQFFGPGTRLTVL.

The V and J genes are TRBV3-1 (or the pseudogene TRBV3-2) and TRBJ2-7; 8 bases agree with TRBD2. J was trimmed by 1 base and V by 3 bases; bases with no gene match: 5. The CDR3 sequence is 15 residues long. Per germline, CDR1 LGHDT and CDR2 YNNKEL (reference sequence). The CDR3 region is CASSQGAGASYEQYF. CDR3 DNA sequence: TGTGCCAGCAGCCAGGGAGCGGGAGCGTCCTACGAGCAGTACTTC.